What follows are 6 T cell receptor beta chains derived from one specimen sequenced in a study of blood T cell repertoires in COVID-19. Data came from immunoSEQ multiplex PCR; TCRdb stores just in-frame clones and leaves some out. This table has 230,000 or so clones, 86% appearing once. The sequenced sample was PBMCs or T cells enriched from blood (not recorded which). The receptors were gathered from a woman between 40 and 55 years old with acute COVID-19.

This clone is a singleton in its sample. V is TRBV4-2 and J is TRBJ1-1; tentatively, D is TRBD1 (5 bases). The CDR3 is made up of 15 amino acids. V lost 1 base and J 3 bases, leaving 12 bases between the germline ends. Looked up from germline, CDR1 is LGHNA and CDR2 is YNFKEQ. CDR3: CASSQATGRDTEAFF. CDR3 sequence (DNA): TGTGCCAGCAGCCAAGCTACAGGTAGGGACACTGAAGCTTTCTTT.

This clone was recorded only once. V and J are TRBV11-1 and TRBJ2-2; D is undetermined. Germline V gives CDR1 SGHAT, CDR2 FQDESV (reference sequence). The CDR3 has 14 amino acids. Deletions cut 1 base from V and 5 bases from J, with 8 bases between. CDR3 sequence reads: CASSLVLSTGELFF. In DNA form, the CDR3 reads TGTGCCAGCAGCTTAGTCCTGTCGACCGGGGAGCTGTTTTTT. The complete variable domain, with remaining parts taken from reference TRBV11-1 and TRBJ2-2, reads EAEVAQSPRYKITEKSQAVAFWCDPISGHATLYWYRQILGQGPELLVQFQDESVVDDSQLPKDRFSAERLKGVDSTLKIQPAELGDSAMYLCASSLVLSTGELFFGEGSRLTVL.

The chain recombines TRBV19 with TRBJ1-2, with TRBD1 as a possible D gene (5 bases). Germline V CDR1 and CDR2: LNHDA, SQIVND (reference sequence). V lost 2 bases, J lost 5 bases, and 9 bases lay in between. The CDR3 totals 13 residues. The CDR3 nucleotides read TGTGCCAGTAGTATAATGACAGCATATGGCTACACCTTC. Translated, it gives CASSIMTAYGYTF.

The chain carries TRBV28 and TRBJ1-4; D is uncertain. Germline values: CDR1 MDHEN, CDR2 SYDVKM. This CDR3 comprises 13 residues. The V and J ends lost 3 bases and 5 bases respectively, with 7 bases between them. As DNA, the CDR3 is TGTGCCAGCAGTTTTTACAACAATGAAAAACTGTTTTTT. This gives the protein CASSFYNNEKLFF.

The rearrangement joins TRBV19 to TRBJ2-2; 8 nucleotides agree with TRBD1. Germline V gives CDR1 LNHDA, CDR2 SQIVND (reference sequence). CDR3 size: 14 residues. V lost 8 bases to trimming and J lost 4 bases; unmatched junction nucleotides: 6. CDR3 sequence reads: CASARDRGTGELFF. CDR3 bases: TGTGCCAGTGCCCGTGACAGGGGCACCGGGGAGCTGTTTTTT.

The chain employs TRBV5-4 and TRBJ1-2; 8 positions agree with TRBD1. The junction had 17 bases not matched to a gene; V was cut back by 3 bases and J by 13 bases. The CDR3 consists of 15 residues. Germline assignment: CDR1 SGHNT and CDR2 YYREEE (reference sequence). CDR3 amino acids: CASSSKTDRAPLFTF. CDR3 nucleotide sequence: TGTGCCAGCAGCTCCAAGACGGACAGGGCACCTCTCTTCACCTTC.